The clone carrying this T cell receptor (beta chain) was recorded many times. Germline lookup yields CDR1 DFQATT and CDR2 SNEGSKA (reference sequence). V lost 6 bases, J lost 5 bases, and 14 bases lay in between. The CDR3 runs 12 residues. MiXCR was run by TCRdb on the 5' RACE reads, yielding one entry per CDR3 protein. The repertoire consists of about 240,000 distinct CDR3 sequences, with about 13% occurring once and the leading ten covering 4%. The data originate from a study of identical twins. These data were also reused for a study on yellow fever vaccine responses in identical twins.

The chain has TRBV20-1 and TRBJ2-7; D is perhaps TRBD2 (5 bases). The source is a woman aged 18-29 years in good health. Material for sequencing was memory (CD45RO+) T cells sorted from blood. Here the CDR3 DNA reads TGCAGTGCGGTCCCCACCGGGAACGAGCAGTACTTC. It encodes CSAVPTGNEQYF.